This record covers a single T cell receptor beta chain. This record belongs to a study of shared T cell receptors in the human thymus. Using immunoSEQ multiplex PCR, the repertoire was profiled, and TCRdb retains in-frame clones only, with some absent. Among over 650,000 clones listed, around 87% were seen once. The V segment lost 8 bases and the J segment 0 bases; nucleotides outside the gene matches: 13. The CDR3 length is 18 residues. Germline V CDR1 and CDR2: MNHEY, SMNVEV (reference sequence). These data are also associated with another study on human thymus T cells. That report adds: Thymic material originated from resections removed in the course of corrective heart surgery.

The rearrangement joins TRBV27 to TRBJ2-7; TRBD2 aligns across 13 bases. Sequenced: thymocytes. The sequence was collected from a boy younger than two with a congenital heart defect. The CDR3 DNA reads as TGTGCCAGCCGACCCTGGACTAGCGGGGGAACTACCTCCTACGAGCAGTACTTC. Translating gives CASRPWTSGGTTSYEQYF.